One sample yielded the 25 T cell receptor beta chains listed below, sequenced in a study of human T cells and chemical hapten exposure. TCRdb called the RACE reads again in MiXCR, with one record for every CDR3 protein. The repertoire consists of 150,000 to 200,000 distinct CDR3 sequences, with around 23% occurring once and the leading ten covering around 2.5%. Time point: patch test 3, about 24 weeks after DPC sensitization. Treatment given: therapeutic diphenylcyclopropenone sensitization with weekly scalp DPC. The sample here was whole blood, taken in connection with sensitization to the hapten diphenylcyclopropenone (DPC). These receptors came from a woman between 40 and 50 years old with alopecia areata. Some clones in this sample may be carry-over from other donors' samples.

This clonotype was counted many times. This chain connects TRBV5-1 to TRBJ2-3, with 7 bases identical to TRBD1. CDR1 is SGHRS, CDR2 YFSETQ, per germline. Trimming at V came to 5 bases and at J to 0 bases, leaving 9 bases not matched to a gene. This CDR3 region has 16 residues. The CDR3 sequence: CASSLLTGQSTDTQYF. CDR3 in DNA: TGCGCCAGCAGTTTACTTACGGGACAGAGCACAGATACGCAGTATTTT.

This chain connects TRBV28 to TRBJ1-2; D is perhaps TRBD1 (5 bases). The CDR3 consists of 13 residues. The germline V gene encodes CDR1 MDHEN and CDR2 SYDVKM. V was cut by 2 bases and J by 8 bases, with 12 bases left in between. Here the CDR3 DNA reads TGTGCCAGCAGTTTAGGGGGGATCCGCGGCTACACCTTC. It encodes CASSLGGIRGYTF.

Only a few counts were recorded for this clonotype. The V gene is TRBV29-1, the J gene TRBJ2-2; D remains ambiguous. Trimming removed 3 bases from V and 1 base from J, with 9 bases in between. From germline, CDR1 is SQVTM and CDR2 ANQGSEA. The CDR3 loop spans 14 amino acids. CDR3 nucleotide sequence: TGCAGCGTTGAGGGAAGCATGAACACCGGGGAGCTGTTTTTT. Translating it yields CSVEGSMNTGELFF.

The chain carries TRBV7-9 and TRBJ2-1; tentative D call: TRBD2 (7 bases). The CDR3 spans 18 residues. Trimming shortened V by 4 bases and J by 6 bases, and 25 bases separated the two germline ends. Germline values: CDR1 SEHNR, CDR2 FQNEAQ (reference sequence). The CDR3 nucleotides are TGTGCCAGCAGCTCCGGGAGGTGGGGAGGGGGTCTCGTCAATGAGCAGTTCTTC. Its protein is CASSSGRWGGGLVNEQFF.

V usage is TRBV28 and J usage is TRBJ2-7; 8 bases agree with TRBD1. Germline V gives CDR1 MDHEN, CDR2 SYDVKM. The CDR3 has 16 amino acids. CDR3 DNA: TGTGCTGGAGCGGCGGGACAGGCTCTCTCTTTGGTCGAGCAGTACTTC. Translated: CAGAAGQALSLVEQYF.

V and J are TRBV3-1 and TRBJ2-1; D is ambiguous. V was trimmed by 4 bases and J by 6 bases, leaving 7 bases between them. Germline values: CDR1 LGHDT, CDR2 YNNKEL (reference sequence). There are 12 residues in the CDR3. CDR3 coding DNA: TGTGCCAGCAGCCCAGCGTCCAATGAGCAGTTCTTC. It encodes CASSPASNEQFF.

This clonotype was seen many times. The chain joins TRBV29-1 to TRBJ2-7, with D uncertain. Trimming removed 1 base at V and 2 bases at J, with 12 bases between. CDR1 and CDR2 (germline): SQVTM, ANQGSEA. CDR3 length: 14 residues. The CDR3 coding sequence is TGCAGCGTTGAAGGTGGAGAGTCAGCCTACGAGCAGTACTTC. It specifies CSVEGGESAYEQYF.

This chain joins TRBV29-1 and TRBJ1-1; D is undetermined. In germline, CDR1 is SQVTM, CDR2 ANQGSEA. The CDR3 has 13 residues. Deletions cut 6 bases from V and 1 base from J, with 12 bases between. The CDR3 is CSVFYSPNTEAFF. The CDR3 nucleotides are TGCAGCGTATTTTATTCACCGAACACTGAAGCTTTCTTT.

Only one count was recorded for this clonotype. The V and J genes are TRBV20-1 and TRBJ2-7; 9 bases agree with TRBD2. V dropped 0 bases and J dropped 2; count of bases not matched to a gene: 5. CDR3 length: 15 residues. Germline V gives CDR1 DFQATT, CDR2 SNEGSKA (reference sequence). CDR3 bases: TGCAGTGCTAGAGAGTTGCGGGAGGGACCCTACGAGCAGTACTTC. Residues: CSARELREGPYEQYF.

This clonotype was counted a few times. The chain couples TRBV5-1 to TRBJ2-7; the match to TRBD2 covers 15 bases. This CDR3 region has 14 residues. The junction had 3 bases not matched to a gene; V was cut back by 4 bases and J by 7 bases. Germline values: CDR1 SGHRS, CDR2 YFSETQ. This CDR3 reads CASSRGTSGGEQYF. CDR3 nucleotides: TGCGCCAGCAGCCGGGGGACTAGCGGGGGGGAGCAGTACTTC. Together with reference TRBV5-1 and TRBJ2-7, the CDR3 gives the full variable domain: KAGVTQTPRYLIKTRGQQVTLSCSPISGHRSVSWYQQTPGQGLQFLFEYFSETQRNKGNFPGRFSGRQFSNSRSEMNVSTLELGDSALYLCASSRGTSGGEQYFGPGTRLTVT.

V is TRBV5-1 and J is TRBJ2-1, with 12 nucleotides matching TRBD2. V was clipped by 4 bases and J by 9 bases; unmatched bases: 8. This CDR3 is built from 15 residues. From germline, CDR1 is SGHRS and CDR2 YFSETQ. The CDR3 spells CASSPRLAGEGEQFF. CDR3 in DNA: TGCGCCAGCAGCCCACGACTAGCGGGAGAGGGTGAGCAGTTCTTC.

In regard to this clonotype: Mismatch with germline at one junction end may stem from a read error. The rearrangement uses TRBV27 and TRBJ2-7; D is tentatively TRBD1 or TRBD2 (5 bases each). This CDR3 region has 15 residues. Per germline, CDR1 MNHEY and CDR2 SMNVEV (reference sequence). CDR3 DNA sequence: TGTGCCAGCAGTATATCAGAGGGGAAACCCTACGAGCAGTACTTC. This codes for CASSISEGKPYEQYF.

This rearrangement joins TRBV5-6 to TRBJ2-7, with D unclear. This CDR3 is 16 amino acids long. Deletions cut 0 bases from V and 7 bases from J, with 20 bases between. The germline CDR1 and CDR2 sequences are SGHDT and YYEEEE. The CDR3 spells CASSLAKGSTRREQYF. Written as DNA, the CDR3 is TGTGCCAGCAGCTTGGCCAAAGGTTCCACGCGTCGAGAGCAGTACTTC. Filled out from reference TRBV5-6 and TRBJ2-7, the complete variable domain reads DAGVTQSPTHLIKTRGQQVTLRCSPKSGHDTVSWYQQALGQGPQFIFQYYEEEERQRGNFPDRFSGHQFPNYSSELNVNALLLGDSALYLCASSLAKGSTRREQYFGPGTRLTVT.

The chain links TRBV4-2 to TRBJ2-7; 11 positions agree with TRBD2. In germline, CDR1 is LGHNA, CDR2 YNFKEQ. V shed 0 bases and J 2 bases; nucleotides not matched to a gene: 3. This CDR3 has 16 residues. The CDR3 DNA reads as TGTGCCAGCAGCCAAGATCTACTAGCGGGAGCCTACGAGCAGTACTTC. This sequence encodes CASSQDLLAGAYEQYF.

There are a few counts of this clonotype. The rearrangement uses TRBV4-3 and TRBJ2-1, with 9 bases identical to TRBD2. Germline trimming cut 1 base from V and 14 bases from J; bases unmatched to any gene: 6. Per the germline V gene, CDR1 is LGHNA and CDR2 is YSLEER. This CDR3 is 13 amino acids long. The CDR3 DNA reads TGCGCCAGCAGCCAAGGCGGGAGGGCCGCGGAGTTCTTC. This encodes CASSQGGRAAEFF.

The chain joins TRBV10-3 to TRBJ1-1; D is possibly TRBD1 (6 bases). In germline, CDR1 is ENHRY, CDR2 SYGVKD. The CDR3 extends over 14 amino acids. The ends were cut back, 4 bases at V and 4 bases at J, with 13 bases in the middle. The CDR3 nucleotides read TGTGCCATCAGTGGGCAGGGGCCTAGCACTGAAGCTTTCTTT. As protein: CAISGQGPSTEAFF.

This chain joins TRBV15 and TRBJ2-4, with unresolved D. Germline CDR1 is LNHNV and CDR2 is YYDKDF (reference sequence). There are 13 residues in the CDR3. The V and J ends lost 4 bases and 1 base respectively, with 5 bases between them. The CDR3 sequence is CATSTDAKNIQYF. The CDR3 DNA sequence: TGTGCCACCAGCACGGACGCCAAAAACATTCAGTACTTC.

This rearrangement joins TRBV5-1 to TRBJ2-7; no clear D. This CDR3 has 14 amino acids. Germline assignment: CDR1 SGHRS and CDR2 YFSETQ. Deletions cut 0 bases from V and 2 bases from J, with 9 bases between. CDR3 DNA sequence: TGCGCCAGCAGCTTGGCAGCGTTCGCCTACGAGCAGTACTTC. Translating gives CASSLAAFAYEQYF.

This clonotype was seen more than once but under ten times. This chain uses TRBV5-1 with TRBJ2-2, with 7 bases aligning to TRBD1. Germline CDR1 SGHRS, CDR2 YFSETQ. The J segment lost 0 bases and the V segment lost 4 bases, leaving 9 bases of the junction unmatched. The CDR3 is made up of 17 amino acids. As DNA, the CDR3 is TGCGCCAGCAGCAGTCAGGACAGGACCACGAACACCGGGGAGCTGTTTTTT. It specifies CASSSQDRTTNTGELFF. The complete variable domain, with remaining parts taken from reference TRBV5-1 and TRBJ2-2, reads KAGVTQTPRYLIKTRGQQVTLSCSPISGHRSVSWYQQTPGQGLQFLFEYFSETQRNKGNFPGRFSGRQFSNSRSEMNVSTLELGDSALYLCASSSQDRTTNTGELFFGEGSRLTVL.

This clonotype was seen more than once but under ten times. This chain connects TRBV9 to TRBJ2-7, with D perhaps matching TRBD1 or TRBD2 (5 bases each). This CDR3 is 14 amino acids long. From germline, CDR1 is SGDLS and CDR2 YYNGEE. V lost 4 bases and J lost 2, with 13 bases in between. The CDR3 sequence is CASSPGASAYEQYF. In nucleotides, the CDR3 is TGTGCCAGCAGCCCCGGGGCGTCGGCCTACGAGCAGTACTTC.

V and J are TRBV28 and TRBJ2-1, with TRBD2 identical over 9 bases. Losses at the gene ends were 4 bases for V and 4 bases for J; bases not matched to a gene: 8. The CDR3 is 16 amino acids. Germline V gives CDR1 MDHEN, CDR2 SYDVKM. The CDR3 nucleotides are TGTGCCAGCAGTTCTGCTAGCGGGATGACATACAATGAGCAGTTCTTC. Translating it yields CASSSASGMTYNEQFF.

The chain has TRBV3-1 and TRBJ2-1; either TRBD1 or TRBD2 may supply D (5 bases each). V lost 7 bases to trimming and J lost 15 bases, with 16 bases between them. Germline V gene lookup returns CDR1 LGHDT and CDR2 YNNKEL (reference sequence). This CDR3 has 11 amino acids. The CDR3 DNA reads TGTGCCAGCAACTCCGGGGCCTCAGTGTTCTTC. This translates into CASNSGASVFF.

V is TRBV7-6 and J is TRBJ2-1; TRBD2 matches at 13 bases. After removal of 4 bases from V and 12 bases from J, the junction contained 18 bases not matched to a gene. Germline-derived CDR1 and CDR2 are SGHVS and FNYEAQ. The CDR3 is made up of 18 amino acids. Written as DNA, the CDR3 is TGTGCCAGCAGCTCCTCCATCCCCGGACTAGCGGGGGACCGGGGGCAGTTCTTC. Translated: CASSSSIPGLAGDRGQFF.

The V and J genes are TRBV11-2 and TRBJ2-1; the D gene is possibly TRBD2 (6 bases). The V end was cut by 7 bases, the J end by 1 base, with 20 bases between. CDR1 and CDR2 from the germline V gene are SGHAT and FQNNGV. The CDR3 runs 17 residues. The chain's CDR3 is CASNLLAGTSSYNEQFF. The CDR3 DNA reads as TGTGCCAGCAATCTCCTTGCCGGGACTTCTTCCTACAATGAGCAGTTCTTC. Based on the CDR3 plus reference TRBV11-2 and TRBJ2-1, the full variable domain is EAGVAQSPRYKIIEKRQSVAFWCNPISGHATLYWYQQILGQGPKLLIQFQNNGVVDDSQLPKDRFSAERLKGVDSTLKIQPAKLEDSAVYLCASNLLAGTSSYNEQFFGPGTRLTVL.

The chain recombines TRBV5-1 with TRBJ2-5; 7 bases fit TRBD2. The CDR3 has 15 residues. Trimming took 3 bases from V and 0 from J; bases not matched to a gene: 5. CDR1 SGHRS and CDR2 YFSETQ come from the germline V gene. Here the CDR3 reads CASSSRGLDQETQYF. CDR3 sequence (DNA): TGCGCCAGCAGCTCCCGCGGACTAGACCAAGAGACCCAGTACTTC.